This T cell receptor (beta chain) emerged from a study of blood T cell repertoires in COVID-19. Clones were read by immunoSEQ multiplex PCR, and TCRdb kept only the in-frame ones, dropping some. The sample records approximately 440,000 clones, roughly 91% being singletons. Germline CDR1 and CDR2: SGHTA and FQGTGA. V was clipped by 3 bases and J by 7 bases, with 27 bases between them. The CDR3 has 18 residues. This chain joins TRBV7-3 and TRBJ1-2; a weak D match, TRBD1 (6 bases). The TCR originated in a man younger than 30 who had recovered from COVID-19. The sample was PBMCs or T cells enriched from blood (not recorded which). In DNA form, the CDR3 reads TGTGCCAGCAGCTTTGGGCCGGCGGCCGAAGGGAGAGGGGGTGGCTACACCTTC. Amino acid sequence: CASSFGPAAEGRGGGYTF.